One sample yielded the 18 T cell receptor beta chains listed below, sequenced in a study of shared T cell receptors in the human thymus. Repertoires were generated with immunoSEQ multiplex PCR, while TCRdb's copy carries only in-frame clones and drops some. The table lists about 660,000 clones, 85% to 90% of them singletons. The data were also submitted as part of a second study, on human thymus T cells.

The sample comprised thymocytes. These receptors originate from a boy younger than two with a congenital heart defect.

The chain joins TRBV10-2 to TRBJ2-5; D possibly corresponds to TRBD2 (6 bases). Germline loops: CDR1 WSHSY, CDR2 SAAADI. The CDR3 consists of 15 residues. V lost 7 bases and J 4 bases, leaving 19 bases between the germline ends. The CDR3 nucleotides read TGCGCCAGCACCCTCAACCGGGAGAATCGAGAGACCCAGTACTTC. Amino acids: CASTLNRENRETQYF.

The chain combines TRBV29-1 with TRBJ1-1; unclear D gene. Germline V CDR1 and CDR2: SQVTM, ANQGSEA. The CDR3 contains 11 residues. V was trimmed by 7 bases and J by 4 bases, leaving 10 bases between them. The CDR3 DNA reads as TGCAGCGGGGAGGGTTCCACTGAAGCTTTCTTT. Its protein product is CSGEGSTEAFF. Full variable domain (remainder filled in from reference TRBV29-1 and TRBJ1-1): SAVISQKPSRDICQRGTSLTIQCQVDSQVTMMFWYRQQPGQSLTLIATANQGSEATYESGFVIDKFPISRPNLTFSTLTVSNMSPEDSSIYLCSGEGSTEAFFGQGTRLTVV.

The chain carries TRBV30 and TRBJ2-7, with no clear D. Trimming removed 3 bases at V and 6 bases at J, with 12 bases between. The CDR3 sequence is 12 residues long. Looked up from germline, CDR1 is GTSNPN and CDR2 is SVGIG (reference sequence). The CDR3: CAWRADGLEQYF. The CDR3 DNA reads TGTGCCTGGAGGGCTGATGGGCTCGAGCAGTACTTC. Complete variable domain (other parts from reference TRBV30 and TRBJ2-7): SQTIHQWPATLVQPVGSPLSLECTVEGTSNPNLYWYRQAAGRGLQLLFYSVGIGQISSEVPQNLSASRPQDRQFILSSKKLLLSDSGFYLCAWRADGLEQYFGPGTRLTVT.

The chain employs TRBV5-1 and TRBJ2-7; 7 positions match TRBD2. V was clipped by 4 bases and J by 6 bases; unmatched bases: 7. This CDR3 is 13 amino acids long. Germline loops: CDR1 SGHRS, CDR2 YFSETQ. The CDR3 DNA follows: TGCGCCAGCAGCCCCGCGCGGGAGACCGAGCAGTACTTC. Residues: CASSPARETEQYF.

This clone was recorded once. J is TRBJ2-7 and V is TRBV2; TRBD2 matches at 12 bases. Germline V CDR1 and CDR2: SNHLY, FYNNEI. V lost 4 bases, J lost 5 bases, and 6 bases stayed unmatched. The CDR3 totals 15 residues. Written as DNA, the CDR3 is TGTGCCAGCAGTGTAACTAGCGGGAGGAGGGACGAGCAGTACTTC. Its protein product is CASSVTSGRRDEQYF.

This clone appeared a single time. This specimen includes other DNA sequences encoding the same CDR3. This chain connects TRBV9 to TRBJ2-1, with D tentatively TRBD2 (6 bases). Trimming removed 0 bases at V and 1 base at J, with 11 bases between. CDR3 length: 16 amino acids. CDR1 SGDLS and CDR2 YYNGEE come from the germline V gene. CDR3 nucleotide sequence: TGTGCCAGCAGCGTAGCTACCGGGAGTTCCTACAATGAGCAGTTCTTC. Its protein product is CASSVATGSSYNEQFF. Full variable domain (outside the CDR3, taken from reference TRBV9 and TRBJ2-1): DSGVTQTPKHLITATGQRVTLRCSPRSGDLSVYWYQQSLDQGLQFLIQYYNGEERAKGNILERFSAQQFPDLHSELNLSSLELGDSALYFCASSVATGSSYNEQFFGPGTRLTVL.

This chain uses TRBV27 with TRBJ2-1; D might be TRBD2 (5 bases). This CDR3 has 12 amino acids. V was pared by 8 bases and J by 9 bases, with 14 bases between. Germline V gives CDR1 MNHEY, CDR2 SMNVEV (reference sequence). The CDR3 region is CASGPGSSEQFF. The CDR3 region has the DNA TGTGCCAGCGGACCGGGGTCCAGTGAGCAGTTCTTC.

The chain joins TRBV10-1 to TRBJ2-1, with 8 bases aligning to TRBD2. Trimming at V came to 2 bases and at J to 2 bases, leaving 11 bases not matched to a gene. The germline CDR1 and CDR2 sequences are WNHNN and SYGVQD (reference sequence). CDR3 length: 18 residues. CDR3 residues: CASSEGLARGCPYNEQFF. CDR3 in DNA: TGCGCCAGCAGTGAGGGACTAGCAAGGGGCTGTCCCTACAATGAGCAGTTCTTC.

The gene calls are TRBV19 and TRBJ2-1, with D possibly TRBD2 on 6 matching bases. CDR1 and CDR2 from the germline V gene are LNHDA and SQIVND (reference sequence). The CDR3 has 12 residues. V lost 6 bases and J lost 8, with 11 bases in between. The CDR3 coding sequence is TGTGCCAGTAGGTCACTAGCTCATGAGCAGTTCTTC. Translation: CASRSLAHEQFF.

This chain joins TRBV11-2 and TRBJ2-2; D possibly corresponds to TRBD2 (6 bases). The CDR3 length is 19 residues. Trimming shortened V by 5 bases and J by 3 bases, and 25 bases separated the two germline ends. From germline, CDR1 is SGHAT and CDR2 FQNNGV. CDR3 protein: CASSPTNVDTGEDTGELFF. CDR3 nucleotides: TGTGCCAGCAGCCCCACCAACGTCGACACGGGGGAGGACACCGGGGAGCTGTTTTTT.

This clone was counted a single time. This chain joins TRBV2 and TRBJ2-7; D is possibly TRBD2 (5 bases). V was cut by 7 bases and J by 0 bases, with 10 bases left in between. The CDR3 is 13 residues long. Germline lookup yields CDR1 SNHLY and CDR2 FYNNEI. The CDR3 DNA is TGTGCCAGCAAGGACTCGTCCTCCTACGAGCAGTACTTC. This codes for CASKDSSSYEQYF.

V gene TRBV30 combines with J gene TRBJ1-1; maybe TRBD1 (5 bases). Germline V CDR1 and CDR2: GTSNPN, SVGIG (reference sequence). V lost 2 bases and J 0 bases, leaving 7 bases between the germline ends. The length of the CDR3 is 13 residues. The CDR3 coding sequence is TGTGCCTGGAGTATGACAGTGAACACTGAAGCTTTCTTT. It specifies CAWSMTVNTEAFF.

This chain uses TRBV11-2 with TRBJ2-7; D is perhaps TRBD1 (6 bases). V was clipped by 0 bases and J by 10 bases, with 22 bases between them. CDR1 is SGHAT, CDR2 FQNNGV, per germline. This CDR3 region has 16 residues. This chain's CDR3 is CASSLDRDNHNPGQYF. Written as DNA, the CDR3 is TGTGCCAGCAGCTTAGATCGGGACAATCACAATCCTGGACAGTACTTC.

The chain has TRBV10-3 and TRBJ2-1; TRBD1 agrees at 8 bases. The junction had 3 bases not matched to a gene; V was cut back by 2 bases and J by 6 bases. The CDR3 loop spans 14 amino acids. Germline V gives CDR1 ENHRY, CDR2 SYGVKD. The CDR3 DNA reads as TGTGCCATCAGTGAGACCGGACAGGGCAATGAGCAGTTCTTC. Translated, it gives CAISETGQGNEQFF.

This chain joins TRBV27 and TRBJ1-4; 7 nucleotides align to TRBD1. Germline CDR1 reads MNHEY; CDR2 reads SMNVEV (reference sequence). The CDR3 is made up of 14 amino acids. V lost 5 bases to trimming and J lost 4 bases; unmatched junction nucleotides: 4. In nucleotides, the CDR3 is TGTGCCAGCAGTCCGACAGGGAATAATGAAAAACTGTTTTTT. It is translated as CASSPTGNNEKLFF.

The rearrangement links TRBV27 to TRBJ2-2, with TRBD2 matching 8 bases. This CDR3 has 19 residues. Trimming took 5 bases from V and 4 from J; bases not matched to a gene: 18. The germline V gene encodes CDR1 MNHEY and CDR2 SMNVEV (reference sequence). The CDR3 bases are TGTGCCAGCAGTCCCCGGGGGAGCGGGAGTGGTGAGAGCACCGGGGAGCTGTTTTTT. Residues: CASSPRGSGSGESTGELFF.

V is TRBV27 and J is TRBJ1-1; TRBD1 matches at 9 bases. The germline gives CDR1 MNHEY, CDR2 SMNVEV (reference sequence). Trimming cost V 5 bases and J 10 bases; bases outside gene matches: 5. The CDR3 is made up of 12 amino acids. This chain's CDR3 is CASSVTGGGAFF. The CDR3 region has the DNA TGTGCCAGCAGTGTGACAGGGGGGGGAGCTTTCTTT.

The rearrangement joins TRBV5-6 to TRBJ2-5, with 8 bases fitting TRBD2. The CDR3 contains 15 residues. V shed 3 bases, J shed 5 bases, and the junction held 9 bases outside the gene matches. Germline-derived CDR1 and CDR2 are SGHDT and YYEEEE. The CDR3 reads CASSSGTRPGETQYF. Written as DNA, the CDR3 is TGTGCCAGCAGCTCCGGGACTAGACCGGGGGAGACCCAGTACTTC.